This TCR beta chain was identified during a study of T cells in Graves' hyperthyroidism and ophthalmopathy. J gave up 8 bases and V 7 bases, and 8 bases lay outside the gene matches. The CDR3 is 15 amino acids. CDR1 and CDR2 from the germline V gene are KGHDR and SFDVKD. Researchers took RNA transcripts and amplified the TCR beta CDR3 regions from them. Initially, a first-round RT-PCR of the TCR CDR3 employed the HTBI primer set. TCRdb analysed the multiplex PCR reads with MiXCR anew, one entry per CDR3 protein. The repertoire holds roughly 420,000 distinct CDR3 sequences, with 15% to 19% as singletons.

The sample comprised blood. J is TRBJ1-5 and V is TRBV24-1, with 12 nucleotides matching TRBD1. This TCR was recovered from a woman under 30 with Graves' hyperthyroidism. CDR3 loop: CATSSGTGGAKPQHF. CDR3 in DNA: TGTGCCACCAGCTCGGGGACAGGGGGCGCGAAGCCCCAGCATTTT.